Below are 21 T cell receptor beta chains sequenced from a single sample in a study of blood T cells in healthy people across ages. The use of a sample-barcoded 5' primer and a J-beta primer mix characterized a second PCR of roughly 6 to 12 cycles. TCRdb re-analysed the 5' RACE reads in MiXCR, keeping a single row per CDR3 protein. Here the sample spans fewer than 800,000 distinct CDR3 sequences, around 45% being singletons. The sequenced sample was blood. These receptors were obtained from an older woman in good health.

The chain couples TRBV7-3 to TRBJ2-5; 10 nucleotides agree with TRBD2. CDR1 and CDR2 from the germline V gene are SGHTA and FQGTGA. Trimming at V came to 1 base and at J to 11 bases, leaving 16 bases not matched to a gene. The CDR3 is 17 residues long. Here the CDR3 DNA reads TGTGCCAGCAGCTTAATAGGGCGGACTAGCGGATACAATGAGCAGTACTTC. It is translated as CASSLIGRTSGYNEQYF.

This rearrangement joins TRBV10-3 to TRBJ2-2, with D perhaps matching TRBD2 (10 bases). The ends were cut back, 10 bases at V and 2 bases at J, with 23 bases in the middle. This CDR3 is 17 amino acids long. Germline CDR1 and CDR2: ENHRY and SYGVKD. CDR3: CATRQGGTSANTGELFF. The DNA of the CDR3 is TGTGCCACCCGACAGGGGGGGACTAGCGCCAACACCGGGGAGCTGTTTTTT.

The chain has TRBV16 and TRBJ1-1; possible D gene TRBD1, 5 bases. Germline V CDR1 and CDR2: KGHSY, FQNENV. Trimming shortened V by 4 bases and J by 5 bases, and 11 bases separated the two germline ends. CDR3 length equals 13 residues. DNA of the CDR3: TGTGCCAGCAGCCCCAGGGAGGAAACTGAAGCTTTCTTT. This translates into CASSPREETEAFF. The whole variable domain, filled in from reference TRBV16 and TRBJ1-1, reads GEEVAQTPKHLVRGEGQKAKLYCAPIKGHSYVFWYQQVLKNEFKFLISFQNENVFDETGMPKERFSAKCLPNSPCSLEIQATKLEDSAVYFCASSPREETEAFFGQGTRLTVV.

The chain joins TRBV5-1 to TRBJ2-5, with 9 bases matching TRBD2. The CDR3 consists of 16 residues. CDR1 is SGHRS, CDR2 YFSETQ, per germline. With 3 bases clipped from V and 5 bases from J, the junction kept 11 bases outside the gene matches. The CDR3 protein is CASSSMTGTSLETQYF. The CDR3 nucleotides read TGCGCCAGCAGCTCTATGACCGGGACTAGCCTTGAGACCCAGTACTTC.

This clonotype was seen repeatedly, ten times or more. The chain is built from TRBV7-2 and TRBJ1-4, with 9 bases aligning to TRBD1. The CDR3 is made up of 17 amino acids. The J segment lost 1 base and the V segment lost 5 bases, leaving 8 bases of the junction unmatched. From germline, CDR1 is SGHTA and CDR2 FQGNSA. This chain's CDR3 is CASSQGQGRRTNEKLFF. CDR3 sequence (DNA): TGTGCCAGCAGCCAAGGACAGGGGAGGCGAACTAATGAAAAACTGTTTTTT.

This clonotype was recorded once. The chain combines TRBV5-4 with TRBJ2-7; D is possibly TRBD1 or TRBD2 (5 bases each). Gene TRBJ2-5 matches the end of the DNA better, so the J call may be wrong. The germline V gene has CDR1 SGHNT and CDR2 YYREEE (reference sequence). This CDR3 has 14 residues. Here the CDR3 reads CASSLAGPKETQYF. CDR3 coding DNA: TGTGCCAGCAGCTTGGCGGGACCTAAAGAGACCCAGTACTTC.

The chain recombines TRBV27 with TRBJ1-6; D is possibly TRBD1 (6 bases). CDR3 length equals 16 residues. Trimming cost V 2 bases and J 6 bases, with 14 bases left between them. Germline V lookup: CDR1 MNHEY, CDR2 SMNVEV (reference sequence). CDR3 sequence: CASSLRSPRGNSPLHF. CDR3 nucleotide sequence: TGTGCCAGCAGTTTAAGGTCCCCCAGGGGTAATTCACCCCTCCACTTT.

The CDR3 nucleotides read TGCAGCGTTCCGGGGACAGGGGGGTCCTACGAGCAGTACTTC. This translates into CSVPGTGGSYEQYF. V and J are TRBV29-1 and TRBJ2-7; 11 bases map to TRBD1. The CDR3 contains 14 residues. Germline lookup yields CDR1 SQVTM and CDR2 ANQGSEA. V was pared by 5 bases and J by 1 base, with 4 bases of the junction left unmatched.

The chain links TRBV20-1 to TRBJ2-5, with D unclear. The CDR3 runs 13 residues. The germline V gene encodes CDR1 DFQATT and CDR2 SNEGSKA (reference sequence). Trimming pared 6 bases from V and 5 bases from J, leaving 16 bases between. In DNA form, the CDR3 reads TGCAGTGCCAAAGACGCGACCAGGGAGACCCAGTACTTC. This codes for CSAKDATRETQYF.

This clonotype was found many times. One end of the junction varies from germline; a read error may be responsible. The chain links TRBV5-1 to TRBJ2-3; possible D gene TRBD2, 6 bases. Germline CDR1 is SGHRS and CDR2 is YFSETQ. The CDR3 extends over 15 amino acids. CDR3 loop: CASSLLAGRTDTQYF. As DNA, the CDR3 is TGTGCCAGCAGTTTACTAGCAGGTCGCACAGATACGCAGTATTTT.

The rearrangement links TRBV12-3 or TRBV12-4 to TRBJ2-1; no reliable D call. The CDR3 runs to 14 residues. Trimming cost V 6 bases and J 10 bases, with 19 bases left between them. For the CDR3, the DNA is TGTGCCAGCAGACCATCATCGGTGCGGACGGAGCAGTTCTTC. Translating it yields CASRPSSVRTEQFF.

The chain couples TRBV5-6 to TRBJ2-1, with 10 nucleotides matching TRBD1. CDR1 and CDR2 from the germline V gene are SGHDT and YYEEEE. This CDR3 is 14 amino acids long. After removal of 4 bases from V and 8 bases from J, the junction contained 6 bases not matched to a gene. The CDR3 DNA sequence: TGTGCCAGCAGCCCCGGGACAGGGGAGGATGAGCAGTTCTTC. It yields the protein CASSPGTGEDEQFF.

The DNA of the CDR3 is TGCGCCAGCAGAGCGGGACTATCGAGGGATACGCAGTATTTT. Translation gives CASRAGLSRDTQYF. V is TRBV10-2 and J is TRBJ2-3; 7 bases align to TRBD2. Germline CDR1 reads WSHSY; CDR2 reads SAAADI. This CDR3 is 14 amino acids long. J gave up 6 bases and V 6 bases, and 9 bases lay outside the gene matches.

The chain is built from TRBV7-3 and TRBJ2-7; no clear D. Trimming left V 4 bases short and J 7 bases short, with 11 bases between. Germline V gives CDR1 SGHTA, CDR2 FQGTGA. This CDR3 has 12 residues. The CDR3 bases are TGTGCCAGCAGCTCTCCTACGCGGGAGCAGTACTTC. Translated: CASSSPTREQYF.

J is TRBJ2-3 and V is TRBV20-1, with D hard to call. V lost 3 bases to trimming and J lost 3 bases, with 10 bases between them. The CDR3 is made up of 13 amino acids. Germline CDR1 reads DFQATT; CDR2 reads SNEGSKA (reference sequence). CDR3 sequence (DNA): TGCAGTGCTAGGGCGGAACATACAGATACGCAGTATTTT. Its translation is CSARAEHTDTQYF.

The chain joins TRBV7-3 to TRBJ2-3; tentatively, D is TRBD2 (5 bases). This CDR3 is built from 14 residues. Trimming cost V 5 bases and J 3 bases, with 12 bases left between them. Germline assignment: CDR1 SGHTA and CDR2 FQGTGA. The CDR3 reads CASSARTETDTQYF. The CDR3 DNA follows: TGTGCCAGCAGCGCTAGGACTGAAACAGATACGCAGTATTTT.

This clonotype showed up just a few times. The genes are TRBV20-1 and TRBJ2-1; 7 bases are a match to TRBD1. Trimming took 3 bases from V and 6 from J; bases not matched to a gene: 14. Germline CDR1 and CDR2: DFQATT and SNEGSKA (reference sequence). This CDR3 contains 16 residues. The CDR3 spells CSASWPTGVLSNEQFF. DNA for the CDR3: TGCAGTGCTAGCTGGCCTACAGGGGTTTTAAGCAATGAGCAGTTCTTC.

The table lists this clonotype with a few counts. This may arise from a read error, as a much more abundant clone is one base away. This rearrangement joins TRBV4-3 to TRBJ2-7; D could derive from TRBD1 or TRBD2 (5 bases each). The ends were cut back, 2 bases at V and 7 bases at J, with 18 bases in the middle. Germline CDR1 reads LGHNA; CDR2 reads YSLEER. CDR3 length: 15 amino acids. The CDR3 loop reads CASSQHRGEYNEQYF. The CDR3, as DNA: TGCGCCAGCAGCCAACATCGGGGCGAGTACAATGAGCAGTACTTC.

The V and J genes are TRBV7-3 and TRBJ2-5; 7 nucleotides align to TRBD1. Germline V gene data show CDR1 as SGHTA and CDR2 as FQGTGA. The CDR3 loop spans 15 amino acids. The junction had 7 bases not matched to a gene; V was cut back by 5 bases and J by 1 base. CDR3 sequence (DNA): TGTGCCAGCAGCCCGACAGGGTCAGGCCAAGAGACCCAGTACTTC. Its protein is CASSPTGSGQETQYF.

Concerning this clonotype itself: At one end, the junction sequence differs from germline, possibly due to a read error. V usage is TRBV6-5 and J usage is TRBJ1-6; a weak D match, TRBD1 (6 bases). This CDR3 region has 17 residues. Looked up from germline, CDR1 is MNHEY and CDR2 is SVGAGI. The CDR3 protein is CASSYGQPSSYNSLLHF. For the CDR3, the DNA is TGTGCCAGCAGCTACGGACAGCCTAGCTCCTATAATTCACTCCTCCACTTT.

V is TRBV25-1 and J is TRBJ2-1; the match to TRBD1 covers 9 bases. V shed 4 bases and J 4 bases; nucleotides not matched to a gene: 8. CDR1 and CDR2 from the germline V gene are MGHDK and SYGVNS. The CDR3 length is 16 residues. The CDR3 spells CASSGTNRGPYNEQFF. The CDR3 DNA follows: TGTGCCAGCAGTGGGACTAACAGGGGGCCGTACAATGAGCAGTTCTTC.